The present entry profiles one TCR beta chain with its context. This entry is derived from a study of blood T cell repertoires in COVID-19. The protocol was immunoSEQ multiplex PCR, while the TCRdb copy is restricted to in-frame clones and leaves out a portion. This table has 110,000 to 150,000 clones, roughly 85% appearing once. Trimming stripped 2 bases from V and 8 bases from J, with 10 bases between. The CDR3 is 13 residues long. Germline V CDR1 and CDR2: MDHEN, SYDVKM. This chain joins TRBV28 and TRBJ1-5, with D perhaps matching TRBD1 (6 bases). Input material: PBMCs or T cells enriched from blood (not recorded which). The receptor was derived from a man aged 45-60 years who had recovered from COVID-19. CDR3 nucleotides: TGTGCCAGCAGTTTAGGGGGGGCTGAGCCCCAGCATTTT. This codes for CASSLGGAEPQHF.